Listed below are T cell receptor beta chains from one sample, sequenced in a study of graft-versus-host responses after intestinal transplantation. Clones were sequenced by immunoSEQ multiplex PCR, and TCRdb holds only the in-frame ones, with some missing. Of more than 55,000 clones in the sample, approximately 90% were seen once. Here the sequenced sample was PBMCs, taken 26 days after transplant. These receptors all come from a human patient who received an intestinal transplant, so some T cells may come from the graft donor. CDR3s include the opening cysteine and the closing phenylalanine or tryptophan. D genes are given only for firm matches. Rows may omit the clone size; those that give it use once, few, many or a size class.

CDR3nt: TGTGCCAGCAGCTTAGATGAGAACAGGGCTTTGAACACTGAAGCTTTCTTT; CDR3aa: CASSLDENRALNTEAFF; j_gene: TRBJ1-1; abundance: .; v_gene: TRBV13; d_gene: .
CDR3nt: TGTGCCAGCAGCTCGAGGGACAGGGGGCTCATTAACTATGGCTACACCTTC; CDR3aa: CASSSRDRGLINYGYTF; j_gene: TRBJ1-2; abundance: .; v_gene: TRBV5-6; d_gene: TRBD1
CDR3nt: TGCGCCAGCAGCATGGGACAGGGTATGGCCGGGGAGCTGTTTTTT; CDR3aa: CASSMGQGMAGELFF; j_gene: TRBJ2-2; abundance: .; v_gene: TRBV4-3; d_gene: TRBD1
CDR3nt: TGTGCCAGCAGCCAAGAAGTGGCCGGGACAGGGATTGGATATGGCTACACCTTC; CDR3aa: CASSQEVAGTGIGYGYTF; j_gene: TRBJ1-2; abundance: .; v_gene: TRBV4-2; d_gene: TRBD1
CDR3nt: TGCAGCGCTACAGGGGGCGGTTACTATGGCTACACCTTC; CDR3aa: CSATGGGYYGYTF; j_gene: TRBJ1-2; abundance: .; v_gene: TRBV29-1; d_gene: TRBD1
CDR3nt: TGCGCCAGCAGCCAAGAGGTGACTAGCGGGAGTTGGAATGAGCAGTTCTTC; CDR3aa: CASSQEVTSGSWNEQFF; j_gene: TRBJ2-1; abundance: .; v_gene: TRBV4-1; d_gene: TRBD2
CDR3nt: TGTGCCAGCAGCGCGGGAATAGCGGTTCCAGAGACCCAGTACTTC; CDR3aa: CASSAGIAVPETQYF; j_gene: TRBJ2-5; abundance: .; v_gene: TRBV9; d_gene: .
CDR3nt: TGTGCCAGCAGTGATCCAGGATTTAATTCACCCCTCCACTTT; CDR3aa: CASSDPGFNSPLHF; j_gene: TRBJ1-6; abundance: .; v_gene: TRBV2; d_gene: .
CDR3nt: TGTGCCAGCAACTGGGACAGGGCCTCTGGAAACACCATATATTTT; CDR3aa: CASNWDRASGNTIYF; j_gene: TRBJ1-3; abundance: .; v_gene: TRBV6-1; d_gene: TRBD1
CDR3nt: TGTGCCAGCTACTCTACAGGGCGGGAGACCCAGTACTTC; CDR3aa: CASYSTGRETQYF; j_gene: TRBJ2-5; abundance: .; v_gene: TRBV6-6; d_gene: .
CDR3nt: TGTGCCAGCAGCCTTAGCCCCTCCAGGGCCTCTTCTGGGGCCAACGTCCTGACTTTC; CDR3aa: CASSLSPSRASSGANVLTF; j_gene: TRBJ2-6; abundance: .; v_gene: TRBV5-4; d_gene: .
CDR3nt: TGTGCCAGCAGCAACGGGGGGGCAAACACCGGGGAGCTGTTTTTT; CDR3aa: CASSNGGANTGELFF; j_gene: TRBJ2-2; abundance: .; v_gene: TRBV9; d_gene: TRBD2
CDR3nt: TGTGCCAGCAGTTACTCCGATGAGCAGTTCTTC; CDR3aa: CASSYSDEQFF; j_gene: TRBJ2-1; abundance: .; v_gene: TRBV6-6; d_gene: .
CDR3nt: TGTGCCAGCAGCCCCAGTTCCAGGGTGTGGAGCAATCAGCCCCAGCATTTT; CDR3aa: CASSPSSRVWSNQPQHF; j_gene: TRBJ1-5; abundance: once; v_gene: TRBV28; d_gene: .
CDR3nt: TGTGCCAGCAGCTTAGGTGGGAGGGAGACCCAGTACTTC; CDR3aa: CASSLGGRETQYF; j_gene: TRBJ2-5; abundance: .; v_gene: TRBV7-9; d_gene: .
CDR3nt: TGTGCCAGCAGCGCTAGCGGGGGCTACACAGATACGCAGTATTTT; CDR3aa: CASSASGGYTDTQYF; j_gene: TRBJ2-3; abundance: .; v_gene: TRBV6-5; d_gene: TRBD2
CDR3nt: TGCGCCAGCAGCACCCGACAGGGGGAAAAACTGTTTTTT; CDR3aa: CASSTRQGEKLFF; j_gene: TRBJ1-4; abundance: .; v_gene: TRBV4-1; d_gene: TRBD1
CDR3nt: TGTGCCAGCAGCTCACTGACAGGGGGCAACTACAATGAGCAGTTCTTC; CDR3aa: CASSSLTGGNYNEQFF; j_gene: TRBJ2-1; abundance: .; v_gene: TRBV7-9; d_gene: TRBD1
CDR3nt: TGTGCCAGCAGTTACGGGAGGACCCCGAACACCGGGGAGCTGTTTTTT; CDR3aa: CASSYGRTPNTGELFF; j_gene: TRBJ2-2; abundance: .; v_gene: TRBV6-6; d_gene: .
CDR3nt: TGTGCCAGCAGTGAATGGACTAGCGGGGGTGATACGCAGTATTTT; CDR3aa: CASSEWTSGGDTQYF; j_gene: TRBJ2-3; abundance: .; v_gene: TRBV6-1; d_gene: TRBD2
CDR3nt: TGCAGCGTCGCCGGGACACTGGGGAACACTGAAGCTTTCTTT; CDR3aa: CSVAGTLGNTEAFF; j_gene: TRBJ1-1; abundance: .; v_gene: TRBV29-1; d_gene: .
CDR3nt: TGTGCCAGCAGCTTAGTATCAGGCCCCGGGGAGCTGTTTTTT; CDR3aa: CASSLVSGPGELFF; j_gene: TRBJ2-2; abundance: .; v_gene: TRBV7-2; d_gene: .
CDR3nt: TGCGCCAGCAGCCAAATAACAGGGCTTAATCAGCCCCAGCATTTT; CDR3aa: CASSQITGLNQPQHF; j_gene: TRBJ1-5; abundance: .; v_gene: TRBV4-1; d_gene: .
CDR3nt: TGTGCCAGCAGTTTCGGCGGCCATGGGGGCGCATCCCTCCACACCGGGGAGCTGTTTTTT; CDR3aa: CASSFGGHGGASLHTGELFF; j_gene: TRBJ2-2; abundance: .; v_gene: TRBV28; d_gene: .
CDR3nt: TGTGCCAGCAGTTTATCCCGGGGCACTGAAGCTTTCTTT; CDR3aa: CASSLSRGTEAFF; j_gene: TRBJ1-1; abundance: .; v_gene: TRBV28; d_gene: .
CDR3nt: TGTGCCAGCAGTGCAAGACTAGCGGGGGGGCAGGCTAGCACAGATACGCAGTATTTT; CDR3aa: CASSARLAGGQASTDTQYF; j_gene: TRBJ2-3; abundance: .; v_gene: TRBV6-1; d_gene: TRBD2
CDR3nt: TGTGCCAGTTCAACTTGGACAGACCCCTTGGGCAATCAGCCCCAGCATTTT; CDR3aa: CASSTWTDPLGNQPQHF; j_gene: TRBJ1-5; abundance: .; v_gene: TRBV19; d_gene: .
CDR3nt: TGTGCCAGCAGCTGGGGATTAGCGGATCCTAGCACAGATACGCAGTATTTT; CDR3aa: CASSWGLADPSTDTQYF; j_gene: TRBJ2-3; abundance: once; v_gene: TRBV7-8; d_gene: .
CDR3nt: TGTGCCAGTAGTATCTTCTCCGCGGAAAGGGGCCCAGATACGCAGTATTTT; CDR3aa: CASSIFSAERGPDTQYF; j_gene: TRBJ2-3; abundance: .; v_gene: TRBV19; d_gene: .
CDR3nt: TGTGCCAGCAGCGAGAGCACAGATACGCAGTATTTT; CDR3aa: CASSESTDTQYF; j_gene: TRBJ2-3; abundance: once; v_gene: TRBV25-1; d_gene: .
CDR3nt: TGCGCCAGCCGTGGTCCAGGGTATGGCTACACCTTC; CDR3aa: CASRGPGYGYTF; j_gene: TRBJ1-2; abundance: once; v_gene: TRBV10-2; d_gene: .
CDR3nt: TGTGCCAGCAGCCGCGAGCCCCCGGGACAGACAAACACCGGGGAGCTGTTTTTT; CDR3aa: CASSREPPGQTNTGELFF; j_gene: TRBJ2-2; abundance: .; v_gene: TRBV7-6; d_gene: TRBD1
CDR3nt: TGTGCCAGCAGCTTGCAGGGGGCAGGTGGCTACACCTTC; CDR3aa: CASSLQGAGGYTF; j_gene: TRBJ1-2; abundance: .; v_gene: TRBV5-4; d_gene: TRBD1
CDR3nt: TGTGCCAGCAGCGTAGGAGGTGCAACTAATGAAAAACTGTTTTTT; CDR3aa: CASSVGGATNEKLFF; j_gene: TRBJ1-4; abundance: .; v_gene: TRBV9; d_gene: .
CDR3nt: TGTGCCAGCAGCTCCGGGACAGATTACAATGAGCAGTTCTTC; CDR3aa: CASSSGTDYNEQFF; j_gene: TRBJ2-1; abundance: .; v_gene: TRBV11-3; d_gene: TRBD1
CDR3nt: TGTGCCAGCACAGACCCAGGCGTAGGGGTCATTCAGTACTTC; CDR3aa: CASTDPGVGVIQYF; j_gene: TRBJ2-4; abundance: .; v_gene: TRBV2; d_gene: .
CDR3nt: TGTGCCAGCAGCTTAGCGAGGAGCGGACTAGGTACCTACGAGCAGTACTTC; CDR3aa: CASSLARSGLGTYEQYF; j_gene: TRBJ2-7; abundance: .; v_gene: TRBV7-2; d_gene: TRBD2
CDR3nt: TGTGCCAGCAGTAAATCAGTTGCAACTAATGAAAAACTGTTTTTT; CDR3aa: CASSKSVATNEKLFF; j_gene: TRBJ1-4; abundance: once; v_gene: TRBV27; d_gene: .
CDR3nt: TGTGCCTGGAGTGTACCGAGACAGACCCTCTACGAGCAGTACTTC; CDR3aa: CAWSVPRQTLYEQYF; j_gene: TRBJ2-7; abundance: .; v_gene: TRBV30; d_gene: .
CDR3nt: TGCGCCAGCAGTGACCCAGGGCCGGGAGAGACCCAGTACTTC; CDR3aa: CASSDPGPGETQYF; j_gene: TRBJ2-5; abundance: .; v_gene: TRBV10-1; d_gene: .
CDR3nt: TGTGCCAGCAGTGTCTTACAGGGGACTAATGAAAAACTGTTTTTT; CDR3aa: CASSVLQGTNEKLFF; j_gene: TRBJ1-4; abundance: .; v_gene: TRBV6-1; d_gene: TRBD1
CDR3nt: TGTGCCAGCTCACAACGACTAGCGAAACTTGAATCGGGCGAGCAGTACTTC; CDR3aa: CASSQRLAKLESGEQYF; j_gene: TRBJ2-7; abundance: .; v_gene: TRBV18; d_gene: TRBD2
CDR3nt: TGTGCCAGCAGCTTGGGGACTAGCTGGGGGGAGCAGTACTTC; CDR3aa: CASSLGTSWGEQYF; j_gene: TRBJ2-7; abundance: .; v_gene: TRBV5-8; d_gene: TRBD2
CDR3nt: TGTGCCAGCAGCCCAGGACAGGCGTACAATGAGCAGTTCTTC; CDR3aa: CASSPGQAYNEQFF; j_gene: TRBJ2-1; abundance: once; v_gene: TRBV5-6; d_gene: TRBD1
CDR3nt: TGTGCCAGCAGTGACCTAGCGGGGGACCCGTGGGAGACCCAGTACTTC; CDR3aa: CASSDLAGDPWETQYF; j_gene: TRBJ2-5; abundance: .; v_gene: TRBV2; d_gene: TRBD2
CDR3nt: TGTGCCAGCAGCTTAGAGGGACAGGGAGCCCGGGAGCAGTACTTC; CDR3aa: CASSLEGQGAREQYF; j_gene: TRBJ2-7; abundance: .; v_gene: TRBV7-8; d_gene: TRBD1
CDR3nt: TGTGCCAGCAGTGACTCGTCAACAGGGGAGGTCACTGAGCAGTTCTTC; CDR3aa: CASSDSSTGEVTEQFF; j_gene: TRBJ2-1; abundance: .; v_gene: TRBV6-4; d_gene: .
CDR3nt: TGTGCCAGCAGTCCTCTGGGAGGGCTGAACACTGAAGCTTTCTTT; CDR3aa: CASSPLGGLNTEAFF; j_gene: TRBJ1-1; abundance: .; v_gene: TRBV28; d_gene: .
CDR3nt: TGTGCCTGGAGTGTACTTGGGACAGCCAATCAGCCCCAGCATTTT; CDR3aa: CAWSVLGTANQPQHF; j_gene: TRBJ1-5; abundance: .; v_gene: TRBV30; d_gene: TRBD1
CDR3nt: TGTGCCAGTAGTATCACCGGGGTGGACCAGCCCCAGCATTTT; CDR3aa: CASSITGVDQPQHF; j_gene: TRBJ1-5; abundance: .; v_gene: TRBV19; d_gene: .
CDR3nt: TGTGCCAGCAGTTATCGCGGACAGGGGCCTTACAATGAGCAGTTCTTC; CDR3aa: CASSYRGQGPYNEQFF; j_gene: TRBJ2-1; abundance: .; v_gene: TRBV6-6; d_gene: TRBD1
CDR3nt: TGTGCCAGCAGCGCTGGACAGCACTCCTACAATGAGCAGTTCTTC; CDR3aa: CASSAGQHSYNEQFF; j_gene: TRBJ2-1; abundance: .; v_gene: TRBV9; d_gene: .
CDR3nt: TGTGCCTGGAGTGTAGGCGGGAGTCCCGAGCAGTACTTC; CDR3aa: CAWSVGGSPEQYF; j_gene: TRBJ2-7; abundance: .; v_gene: TRBV30; d_gene: TRBD2